One and the same sample provided the 6 T cell receptor beta chains below, sequenced in a study of T cell responses to AZD1222 COVID-19 vaccine. Assay used: immunoSEQ multiplex PCR; TCRdb lists only in-frame clones, some missing. The data contain roughly 180,000 clones, 90% to 95% of them singletons. The sequencing here drew on peripheral blood, taken on day 0 of AZD1222 vaccination. All receptors derive from an adult in good health.

The chain couples TRBV6-2 or TRBV6-3 to TRBJ2-5; TRBD2 matches at 10 bases. The CDR3 spans 15 residues. From germline, CDR1 is MNHEY and CDR2 SVGEGT. Trimming took 2 bases from V and 4 from J; bases not matched to a gene: 4. This CDR3 is CASSYLAGVRETQYF. CDR3 bases: TGTGCCAGCAGTTACCTAGCGGGAGTTAGAGAGACCCAGTACTTC.

The chain joins TRBV6-6 to TRBJ1-1; D not certain. CDR1 and CDR2 (germline): MNHNY, SVGAGI (reference sequence). The V and J ends lost 0 bases and 2 bases respectively, with 4 bases between them. The CDR3 runs 13 residues. The DNA of the CDR3 is TGTGCCAGCAGTTACTCGATTAACACTGAAGCTTTCTTT. Translated: CASSYSINTEAFF.

This clone has more than one count but fewer than ten. V gene TRBV14 combines with J gene TRBJ2-7; 10 bases are shared with TRBD1. The CDR3 spans 15 residues. The germline V gene has CDR1 SGHDN and CDR2 FVKESK. The V and J ends lost 4 bases and 3 bases, in that order; junction bases with no gene match: 6. Here the CDR3 DNA reads TGTGCCAGCAGCCCCAGGGACAGGGGCTACTACGAGCAGTACTTC. It specifies CASSPRDRGYYEQYF. The variable domain in full, completed from reference TRBV14 and TRBJ2-7, reads EAGVTQFPSHSVIEKGQTVTLRCDPISGHDNLYWYRRVMGKEIKFLLHFVKESKQDESGMPNNRFLAERTGGTYSTLKVQPAELEDSGVYFCASSPRDRGYYEQYFGPGTRLTVT.

The V and J genes are TRBV5-1 and TRBJ2-7; D is possibly TRBD2 (5 bases). CDR1 SGHRS and CDR2 YFSETQ come from the germline V gene. V lost 4 bases, J lost 2 bases, and 16 bases lay in between. This CDR3 spans 15 amino acids. This CDR3 reads CASSRGQSATYEQYF. CDR3 bases: TGCGCCAGCAGCCGGGGTCAGTCGGCAACCTACGAGCAGTACTTC.

The chain employs TRBV7-2 and TRBJ2-2; 10 bases align to TRBD2. The ends lost 6 bases at V and 4 bases at J; junction bases unmatched: 11. This CDR3 comprises 17 residues. CDR1 is SGHTA and CDR2 is FQGNSA in the germline V gene. CDR3 sequence: CASRLEGTSVSTGELFF. CDR3 bases: TGTGCCAGCAGGCTGGAGGGGACTAGCGTTAGCACCGGGGAGCTGTTTTTT. Together with reference TRBV7-2 and TRBJ2-2, the CDR3 gives the full variable domain: GAGVSQSPSNKVTEKGKDVELRCDPISGHTALYWYRQSLGQGLEFLIYFQGNSAPDKSGLPSDRFSAERTGGSVSTLTIQRTQQEDSAVYLCASRLEGTSVSTGELFFGEGSRLTVL.

The chain is built from TRBV28 and TRBJ2-5, with 7 bases fitting TRBD1. J lost 5 bases, V lost 5 bases, and 11 bases had no gene match. Germline V lookup: CDR1 MDHEN, CDR2 SYDVKM. This CDR3 is 15 amino acids long. In nucleotides, the CDR3 is TGTGCCAGCAGTCAACAACTGGACAGGTGGGAGACCCAGTACTTC. Its protein product is CASSQQLDRWETQYF.